The 31 T cell receptor beta chains in this list originate from one sample, sequenced in a study of blood T cell repertoires in COVID-19. Generated by immunoSEQ multiplex PCR, the TCRdb table keeps only in-frame clones and is missing some. The sample includes approximately 290,000 clones, approximately 83% of them seen just once. The sequencing input was PBMCs or T cells enriched from blood (not recorded which). These TCRs come from a woman aged 25 to 45 who had recovered from COVID-19.

CDR3 protein: CASSQDYREGAGGPIGELFF. The CDR3 DNA sequence: TGTGCCAGCAGCCAAGATTACCGGGAGGGAGCGGGAGGGCCCATCGGGGAGCTGTTTTTT. The chain joins TRBV4-2 to TRBJ2-2; 10 bases map to TRBD2. After removal of 0 bases from V and 7 bases from J, the junction contained 17 bases not matched to a gene. The germline gives CDR1 LGHNA, CDR2 YNFKEQ. The CDR3 spans 20 residues.

The gene calls are TRBV4-2 and TRBJ2-7; D may be TRBD2 (6 bases). The V end was cut by 0 bases, the J end by 3 bases, with 15 bases between. The germline V gene has CDR1 LGHNA and CDR2 YNFKEQ. There are 16 residues in the CDR3. The CDR3 nucleotides are TGTGCCAGCAGCCAAGATGCCCTGACTAGATTCTACGAGCAGTACTTC. This encodes CASSQDALTRFYEQYF.

This chain joins TRBV10-3 and TRBJ1-5; 8 bases line up with TRBD1. The CDR3 length is 16 residues. V shed 3 bases and J 0 bases; nucleotides not matched to a gene: 4. Germline loops: CDR1 ENHRY, CDR2 SYGVKD. The chain's CDR3 is CAISDRDRSSNQPQHF. The CDR3 nucleotides are TGTGCCATCAGTGACCGGGACAGGTCTAGCAATCAGCCCCAGCATTTT.

The V call is TRBV27, the J call TRBJ1-4; 8 bases agree with TRBD1. The germline V gene has CDR1 MNHEY and CDR2 SMNVEV (reference sequence). This CDR3 has 15 amino acids. J lost 5 bases, V lost 5 bases, and 7 bases had no gene match. CDR3 bases: TGTGCCAGCAGTCCATGGGGGACAGGCAATGAAAAACTGTTTTTT. Residues: CASSPWGTGNEKLFF.

The rearrangement uses TRBV10-2 and TRBJ1-3, with D unclear. This CDR3 is 13 amino acids long. The V end was cut by 8 bases, the J end by 4 bases, with 12 bases between. Germline V gene data show CDR1 as WSHSY and CDR2 as SAAADI. The CDR3 DNA sequence: TGCGCCAGCTTTGATCCCGCGGGAAACACCATATATTTT. It specifies CASFDPAGNTIYF.

The J gene is TRBJ2-1, the V gene TRBV5-4; D may be TRBD2 (5 bases). There are 15 residues in the CDR3. Germline values: CDR1 SGHNT, CDR2 YYREEE (reference sequence). V was cut by 1 base and J by 2 bases, with 10 bases left in between. CDR3 protein: CASSLRLAPYNEQFF. In DNA form, the CDR3 reads TGTGCCAGCAGCTTGAGGCTAGCCCCCTACAATGAGCAGTTCTTC.

The J gene is TRBJ1-2, the V gene TRBV20-1; D is uncertain. CDR3 size: 11 residues. Trimming took off 7 bases at V and 7 bases at J, with 13 bases between the two ends. Germline V CDR1 and CDR2: DFQATT, SNEGSKA (reference sequence). For the CDR3, the DNA is TGCAGTGTTGGGCCTGTTGGTGGCTACACCTTC. Amino acids: CSVGPVGGYTF.

This rearrangement joins TRBV15 to TRBJ2-5; possibly TRBD1 for D (5 bases). CDR1 is LNHNV and CDR2 is YYDKDF in the germline V gene (reference sequence). V was shortened by 3 bases and J by 5 bases, with 13 bases between the two germline ends. This CDR3 has 14 amino acids. CDR3: CATSSQGGLETQYF. CDR3 nucleotides: TGTGCCACCAGCAGCCAGGGTGGGTTGGAGACCCAGTACTTC.

The rearrangement links TRBV25-1 to TRBJ2-1; no clear D. CDR3 length: 13 residues. With 0 bases removed from V and 7 bases from J, the gap between germline ends came to 7 bases. Per germline, CDR1 MGHDK and CDR2 SYGVNS. The CDR3 loop reads CASSEYSNNEQFF. In nucleotides, the CDR3 is TGTGCCAGCAGTGAATACAGTAATAATGAGCAGTTCTTC.

V usage is TRBV11-2 and J usage is TRBJ1-2, with D possibly matching TRBD1 (5 bases). Between the trimmed V and J ends, which lost 5 bases and 6 bases, there was a span of 22 bases. The CDR3 extends over 16 amino acids. Per germline, CDR1 SGHAT and CDR2 FQNNGV. CDR3 sequence (DNA): TGTGCCAGCAGCGCGCGCTGGGGGGGTCCAACTGATGGCTACACCTTC. Protein product: CASSARWGGPTDGYTF.

V is TRBV19 and J is TRBJ2-2, with D maybe TRBD1 (6 bases). The germline V gene encodes CDR1 LNHDA and CDR2 SQIVND (reference sequence). The germline V and J ends were trimmed by 2 bases and 1 base, with 11 bases remaining between them. CDR3 length: 16 amino acids. The CDR3 DNA is TGTGCCAGTAGTATAATCGGACAGATGAACACCGGGGAGCTGTTTTTT. This codes for CASSIIGQMNTGELFF.

The chain carries TRBV2 and TRBJ2-5; 11 bases are a match to TRBD2. V lost 4 bases to trimming and J lost 1 base; unmatched junction nucleotides: 11. Germline values: CDR1 SNHLY, CDR2 FYNNEI. The CDR3 runs 18 residues. The CDR3 region is CASSGTPLAGETQETQYF. CDR3 sequence (DNA): TGTGCCAGCAGTGGCACCCCACTAGCGGGGGAGACCCAAGAGACCCAGTACTTC.

The table lists this clone with many counts. V is TRBV19 and J is TRBJ2-7, with TRBD1 identical over 9 bases. This CDR3 comprises 16 residues. The germline gives CDR1 LNHDA, CDR2 SQIVND (reference sequence). Trimming at V came to 3 bases and at J to 3 bases, leaving 9 bases not matched to a gene. Here the CDR3 DNA reads TGTGCCAGTAGTATCCAAACAGGGGGCAATGGCTACGAGCAGTACTTC. Protein product: CASSIQTGGNGYEQYF. The entire variable domain, with the rest obtained from reference TRBV19 and TRBJ2-7, is as follows: DGGITQSPKYLFRKEGQNVTLSCEQNLNHDAMYWYRQDPGQGLRLIYYSQIVNDFQKGDIAEGYSVSREKKESFPLTVTSAQKNPTAFYLCASSIQTGGNGYEQYFGPGTRLTVT.

This CDR3 reads CASSLSHPSGRVQGTQYF. CDR3 sequence (DNA): TGTGCCAGCAGTTTATCCCATCCTAGCGGGAGGGTACAAGGTACGCAGTATTTT. This chain uses TRBV27 with TRBJ2-3, with 12 bases aligning to TRBD2. The CDR3 sequence is 18 residues long. Germline V gene lookup returns CDR1 MNHEY and CDR2 SMNVEV (reference sequence). The V and J ends lost 0 bases and 8 bases, in that order; junction bases with no gene match: 12.

This clone was detected a few times. The same CDR3 can be traced to other DNA sequences in this sample. V gene TRBV27 combines with J gene TRBJ1-6; TRBD1 might be the D (5 bases). CDR3 length equals 13 residues. From germline, CDR1 is MNHEY and CDR2 SMNVEV (reference sequence). V lost 3 bases and J lost 6, with 6 bases in between. In DNA form, the CDR3 reads TGTGCCAGCAGTTTTCAGGGTAATTCACCCCTCCACTTT. Its translation: CASSFQGNSPLHF.

The chain joins TRBV19 to TRBJ1-2, with a possible D match to TRBD1 (5 bases). Trimming cost V 6 bases and J 8 bases, with 16 bases left between them. The V gene's germline CDR1 is LNHDA and CDR2 SQIVND (reference sequence). This CDR3 contains 13 residues. The CDR3 reads CASSSVGGVGYTF. For the CDR3, the DNA is TGTGCCAGTAGCAGCGTCGGGGGGGTAGGCTACACCTTC.

The chain links TRBV29-1 to TRBJ2-2, with D tentatively TRBD2 (5 bases). The CDR3 extends over 15 amino acids. The germline V gene has CDR1 SQVTM and CDR2 ANQGSEA. Trimming left V 5 bases short and J 0 bases short, with 13 bases between. The CDR3 coding sequence is TGCAGCGTTACGACTCTAGCCGCGAACACCGGGGAGCTGTTTTTT. It codes for CSVTTLAANTGELFF.

The J gene is TRBJ1-4, the V gene TRBV27; TRBD1 is a possible D gene (5 bases). The CDR3 is 13 residues long. CDR1 is MNHEY and CDR2 is SMNVEV in the germline V gene (reference sequence). V gave up 3 bases and J gave up 7 bases, with 9 bases separating them. The CDR3 region has the DNA TGTGCCAGCAGTTTGCAGGGCAGTGAAAAACTGTTTTTT. Translation gives CASSLQGSEKLFF.

This clone was seen more than once but under ten times. The chain joins TRBV7-9 to TRBJ1-2; 10 nucleotides line up with TRBD1. This CDR3 comprises 14 residues. Losses at the gene ends were 5 bases for V and 7 bases for J; bases not matched to a gene: 7. Per the germline V gene, CDR1 is SEHNR and CDR2 is FQNEAQ (reference sequence). The CDR3 protein is CASSLLGQGVGYTF. The CDR3 DNA reads as TGTGCCAGCAGCCTACTCGGACAGGGGGTTGGCTACACCTTC.

The gene calls are TRBV9 and TRBJ2-5; 8 bases align to TRBD2. This CDR3 has 14 residues. Trimming removed 4 bases from V and 5 bases from J; junction bases left unmatched: 7. Germline loops: CDR1 SGDLS, CDR2 YYNGEE. CDR3 sequence (DNA): TGTGCCAGCAGCCTTAGCGGGAAAGGGGAGACCCAGTACTTC. It translates to CASSLSGKGETQYF.

This clone has only one observation. The V gene is TRBV7-9, the J gene TRBJ1-5; the D is unclear. With 4 bases removed from V and 4 bases from J, the gap between germline ends came to 5 bases. The CDR3 runs to 12 residues. In germline, CDR1 is SEHNR, CDR2 FQNEAQ (reference sequence). CDR3 amino acids: CASSSVNQPQHF. The CDR3, as DNA: TGTGCCAGCAGCTCCGTTAATCAGCCCCAGCATTTT.

This chain connects TRBV6-2 or TRBV6-3 to TRBJ2-1, with TRBD1 matching over 11 bases. From germline, CDR1 is MNHEY and CDR2 SVGEGT. Losses at the gene ends were 2 bases for V and 8 bases for J; bases not matched to a gene: 2. The CDR3 contains 14 residues. The CDR3 loop reads CASSYGTGGDEQFF. In DNA, the CDR3 is TGTGCCAGCAGTTACGGGACAGGGGGTGATGAGCAGTTCTTC.

V gene TRBV20-1 combines with J gene TRBJ1-1, with D unclear. Germline V gives CDR1 DFQATT, CDR2 SNEGSKA (reference sequence). The CDR3 totals 14 residues. The V gene lost 3 bases and the J gene lost 1 base, with 12 bases spanning the gap. The chain's CDR3 is CSASFALRNTEAFF. CDR3 nucleotides: TGCAGTGCTAGTTTTGCTCTGAGGAACACTGAAGCTTTCTTT.

This sequence joins TRBV13 and TRBJ1-2; D possibly corresponds to TRBD1 (6 bases). CDR3 length: 21 residues. From germline, CDR1 is PRHDT and CDR2 FYEKMQ (reference sequence). V lost 3 bases and J 6 bases, leaving 35 bases between the germline ends. The CDR3 sequence is CASSFDVRVEKDSRKLDGYTF. CDR3 DNA: TGTGCCAGCAGCTTCGACGTGAGAGTTGAAAAGGACAGTAGAAAGCTAGATGGCTACACCTTC.

The CDR3, as DNA: TGTGCCAGCAGCTTACACGGAGGCGGACAGGGTTACACTGAAGCTTTCTTT. It codes for CASSLHGGGQGYTEAFF. The chain carries TRBV7-2 and TRBJ1-1, with 8 bases that match TRBD1. Trimming at V came to 2 bases and at J to 3 bases, leaving 11 bases not matched to a gene. CDR3 length: 17 residues. Germline CDR1 is SGHTA and CDR2 is FQGNSA.

This clone was found many times. The chain joins TRBV4-1 to TRBJ1-6, with unresolved D. Trimming took off 1 base at V and 0 bases at J, with 4 bases between the two ends. Germline V CDR1 and CDR2: MGHRA, YSYEKL. This CDR3 has 15 amino acids. The CDR3 DNA is TGCGCCAGCAGCCAAGGGAGCTCCTATAATTCACCCCTCCACTTT. Encoded protein: CASSQGSSYNSPLHF.

The chain employs TRBV5-1 and TRBJ2-2; 9 nucleotides align to TRBD1. The CDR3 consists of 13 residues. Germline V gives CDR1 SGHRS, CDR2 YFSETQ. The ends lost 7 bases at V and 4 bases at J; junction bases unmatched: 2. CDR3 sequence (DNA): TGCGCCAGCGACAGGGGGATCACCGGGGAGCTGTTTTTT. Translated, it gives CASDRGITGELFF. Based on the CDR3 plus reference TRBV5-1 and TRBJ2-2, the full variable domain is KAGVTQTPRYLIKTRGQQVTLSCSPISGHRSVSWYQQTPGQGLQFLFEYFSETQRNKGNFPGRFSGRQFSNSRSEMNVSTLELGDSALYLCASDRGITGELFFGEGSRLTVL.

This clone was seen only a few times. The V call is TRBV6-5, the J call TRBJ1-2, with D possibly TRBD1 on 5 matching bases. V was clipped by 2 bases and J by 8 bases, with 9 bases between them. The CDR3 has 12 amino acids. CDR1 MNHEY and CDR2 SVGAGI come from the germline V gene. DNA of the CDR3: TGTGCCAGCAGTTACCAGGGTGGGGGCTACACCTTC. Amino acid sequence: CASSYQGGGYTF.

The chain has TRBV12-3 or TRBV12-4 and TRBJ1-2, with a possible D match to TRBD1 (5 bases). Trimming pared 3 bases from V and 8 bases from J, leaving 13 bases between. This CDR3 contains 13 residues. The CDR3 reads CASSFQGLLGYTF. DNA of the CDR3: TGTGCCAGCAGTTTTCAGGGCCTGCTGGGCTACACCTTC.

The chain combines TRBV12-5 with TRBJ2-3; no clear D. The CDR3 runs to 13 residues. Germline CDR1 LGHNT, CDR2 FRNRAP. V lost 6 bases and J lost 2, with 9 bases in between. The CDR3 here is CASGETPTDTQYF. DNA of the CDR3: TGTGCTAGTGGGGAGACCCCCACAGATACGCAGTATTTT.

The rearrangement links TRBV28 to TRBJ2-5; TRBD1 matches 8 bases. The CDR3 runs 13 residues. V shed 8 bases, J shed 2 bases, and the junction held 4 bases outside the gene matches. Germline V lookup: CDR1 MDHEN, CDR2 SYDVKM. This CDR3 reads CASRNRGQETQYF. CDR3 nucleotides: TGTGCCAGCCGTAACAGGGGGCAAGAGACCCAGTACTTC.